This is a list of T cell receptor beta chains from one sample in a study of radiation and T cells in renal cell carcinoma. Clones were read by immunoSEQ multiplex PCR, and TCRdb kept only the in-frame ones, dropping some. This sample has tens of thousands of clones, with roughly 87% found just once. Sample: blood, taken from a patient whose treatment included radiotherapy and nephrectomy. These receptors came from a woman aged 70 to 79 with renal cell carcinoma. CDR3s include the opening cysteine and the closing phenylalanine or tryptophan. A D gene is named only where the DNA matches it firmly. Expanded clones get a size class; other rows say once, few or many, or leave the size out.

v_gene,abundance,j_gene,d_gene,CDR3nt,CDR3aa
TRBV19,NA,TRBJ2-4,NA,TGTGCCAGTAGTGGGGGTGGCAAAAACATTCAGTACTTC,CASSGGGKNIQYF
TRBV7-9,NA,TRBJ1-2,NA,TGTGCCAGCAGCCCTGCGGGTGGTGACTATGGCTACACCTTC,CASSPAGGDYGYTF
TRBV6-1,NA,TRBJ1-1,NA,TGTGCCAGCACGAGGGCTGGGGACACTGAAGCTTTCTTT,CASTRAGDTEAFF
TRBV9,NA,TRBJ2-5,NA,TGTGCCAGCAGCGTAGGTGGCTTAGAGACCCAGTACTTC,CASSVGGLETQYF
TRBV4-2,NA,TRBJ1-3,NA,TGTGCCAGCAGCCCGGGACTGGCGAGCTCTGGAAACACCATATATTTT,CASSPGLASSGNTIYF
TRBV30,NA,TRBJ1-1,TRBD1,TGTGCCTGGATTAGGACAGGACCACCGAACACTGAAGCTTTCTTT,CAWIRTGPPNTEAFF
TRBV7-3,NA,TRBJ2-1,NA,TGTGCCAGCAGCCGCTTCCCGAGGACAGACAATGAGCAGTTCTTC,CASSRFPRTDNEQFF
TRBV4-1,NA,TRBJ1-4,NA,TGCGCCAGCAGCCAAGACGGCAGCCAAGCAACTAATGAAAAACTGTTTTTT,CASSQDGSQATNEKLFF
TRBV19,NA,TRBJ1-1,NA,TGTGCCAGTAGTAAGCAGGGACGGCTGAACACTGAAGCTTTCTTT,CASSKQGRLNTEAFF
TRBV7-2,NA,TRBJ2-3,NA,TGTGCCAGCAGCTTACGGCGGGGGCCCTGGGGAGATACGCAGTATTTT,CASSLRRGPWGDTQYF
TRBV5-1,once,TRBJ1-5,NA,TGCGCCAGCAGCTTGGAGGGTAGCAATCAGCCCCAGCATTTT,CASSLEGSNQPQHF
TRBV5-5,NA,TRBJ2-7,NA,TGTGCCAGCAGAGCTTGGGGCGAGTACGAGCAGTACTTC,CASRAWGEYEQYF
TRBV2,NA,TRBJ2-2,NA,TGTGCCAGCAGTTACACGAACACCGGGGAGCTGTTTTTT,CASSYTNTGELFF
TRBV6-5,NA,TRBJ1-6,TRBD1,TGTGCCAGCAATACTAGGACAGGGAGTTCACCCCTCCACTTT,CASNTRTGSSPLHF
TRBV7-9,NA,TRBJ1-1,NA,TGTGCCAGCAGCTTAGAGTATCCAGTAAACACTGAAGCTTTCTTT,CASSLEYPVNTEAFF
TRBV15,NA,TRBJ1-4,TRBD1,TGTGCCACCAGCAGGACAGGGAGAAGGGAAAAACTGTTTTTT,CATSRTGRREKLFF
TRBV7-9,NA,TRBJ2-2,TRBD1,TGTGCCGCTCCAACAGGGGGGATCAACACCGGGGAGCTGTTTTTT,CAAPTGGINTGELFF
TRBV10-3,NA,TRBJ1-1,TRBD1,TGTGCCATCACCTGGGACAGGGGGGTGGGGACTGAAGCCTTCTTT,CAITWDRGVGTEAFF
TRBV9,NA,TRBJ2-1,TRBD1,TGTGCCAGCAGCGCGGGACAGAGCTCCTACAATGAGCAGTTCTTC,CASSAGQSSYNEQFF
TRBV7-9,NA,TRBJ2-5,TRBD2,TGTGCCAGCAGCTTAGCTAGCGGGGGGGCAGAGACCCAGTACTTC,CASSLASGGAETQYF
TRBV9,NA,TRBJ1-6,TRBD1,TGTGCCAGCAGTCCCGGGACAGGGGTGAATTCACCCCTCCACTTT,CASSPGTGVNSPLHF
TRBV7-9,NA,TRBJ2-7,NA,TGTGCCAGCAGCTTATTGCCCGGGCTAGCCGAGCAGTACTTC,CASSLLPGLAEQYF
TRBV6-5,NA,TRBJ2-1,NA,TGTGCCAGCAGTTATCTACGTACCTCCTACAATGAGCAGTTCTTC,CASSYLRTSYNEQFF
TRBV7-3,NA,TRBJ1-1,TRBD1,TGTGCCAGCAGCTTACAGGGGGCGCGTCACACTGAAGCTTTCTTT,CASSLQGARHTEAFF